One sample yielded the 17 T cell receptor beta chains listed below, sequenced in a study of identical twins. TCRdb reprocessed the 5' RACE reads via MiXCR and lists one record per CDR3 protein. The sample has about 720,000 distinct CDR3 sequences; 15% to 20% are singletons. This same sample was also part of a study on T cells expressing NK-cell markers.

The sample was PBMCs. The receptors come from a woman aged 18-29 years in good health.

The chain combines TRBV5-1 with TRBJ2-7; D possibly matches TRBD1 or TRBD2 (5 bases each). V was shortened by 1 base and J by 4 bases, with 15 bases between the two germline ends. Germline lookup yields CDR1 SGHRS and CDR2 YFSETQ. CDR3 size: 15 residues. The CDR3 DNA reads TGCGCCAGCAGCTTGTTCGCAGGGACGGAGTACGAGCAGTACTTC. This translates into CASSLFAGTEYEQYF.

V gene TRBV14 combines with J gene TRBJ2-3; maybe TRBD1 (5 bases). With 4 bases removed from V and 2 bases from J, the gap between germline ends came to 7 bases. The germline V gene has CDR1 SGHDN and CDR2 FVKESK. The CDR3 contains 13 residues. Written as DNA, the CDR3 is TGTGCCAGCAGCCGACAGACCACAGATACGCAGTATTTT. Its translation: CASSRQTTDTQYF.

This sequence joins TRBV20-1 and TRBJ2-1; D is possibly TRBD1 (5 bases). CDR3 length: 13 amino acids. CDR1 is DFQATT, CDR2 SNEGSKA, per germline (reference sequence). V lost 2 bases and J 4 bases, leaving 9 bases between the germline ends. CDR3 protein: CSARQGDYNEQFF. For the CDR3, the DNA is TGCAGTGCTAGACAAGGGGATTACAATGAGCAGTTCTTC.

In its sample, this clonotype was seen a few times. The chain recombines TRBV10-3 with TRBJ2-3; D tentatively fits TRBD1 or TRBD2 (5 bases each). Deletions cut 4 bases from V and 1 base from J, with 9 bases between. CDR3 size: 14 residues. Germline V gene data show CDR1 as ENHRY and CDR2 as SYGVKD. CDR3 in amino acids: CAISVGTGTDTQYF. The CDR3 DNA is TGTGCCATCAGTGTCGGGACGGGCACAGATACGCAGTATTTT.

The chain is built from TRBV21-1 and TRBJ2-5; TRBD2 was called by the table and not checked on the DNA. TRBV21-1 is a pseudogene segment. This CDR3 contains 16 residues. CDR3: CASKDPSENRPETQYF. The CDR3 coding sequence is TGTGCCAGCAAAGACCCTAGCGAAAATCGCCCAGAGACCCAGTACTTC.

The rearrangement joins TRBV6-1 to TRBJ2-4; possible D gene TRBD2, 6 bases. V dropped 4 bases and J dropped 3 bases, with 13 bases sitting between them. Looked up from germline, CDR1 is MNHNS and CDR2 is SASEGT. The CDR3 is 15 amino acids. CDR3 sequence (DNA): TGTGCCAGCAGTGGCCGGGACTGGGACAAAAACATTCAGTACTTC. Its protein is CASSGRDWDKNIQYF.

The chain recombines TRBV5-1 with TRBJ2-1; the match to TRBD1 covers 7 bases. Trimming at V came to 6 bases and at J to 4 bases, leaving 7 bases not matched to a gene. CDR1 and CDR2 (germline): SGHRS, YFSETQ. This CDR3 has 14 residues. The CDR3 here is CASTQDRVYNEQFF. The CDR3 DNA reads TGCGCCAGCACCCAAGACAGGGTGTACAATGAGCAGTTCTTC.

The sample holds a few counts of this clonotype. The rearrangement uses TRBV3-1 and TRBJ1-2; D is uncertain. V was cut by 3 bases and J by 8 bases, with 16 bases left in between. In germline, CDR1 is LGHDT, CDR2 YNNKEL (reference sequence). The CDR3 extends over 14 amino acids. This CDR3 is CASSQRAGEGGYTF. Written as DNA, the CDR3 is TGTGCCAGCAGCCAGAGAGCAGGTGAAGGAGGCTACACCTTC.

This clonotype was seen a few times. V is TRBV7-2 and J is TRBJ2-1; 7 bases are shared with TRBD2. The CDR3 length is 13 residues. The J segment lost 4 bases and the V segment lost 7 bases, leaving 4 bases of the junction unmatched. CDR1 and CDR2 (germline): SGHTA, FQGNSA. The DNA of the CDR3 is TGTGCCAGCACCATGGGACTATACAATGAGCAGTTCTTC. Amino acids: CASTMGLYNEQFF.

The CDR3 sequence is CASSRNLGAGTQETQYF. The CDR3 DNA is TGTGCCAGCAGCCGCAATCTTGGGGCGGGGACACAAGAGACCCAGTACTTC. The V and J genes are TRBV14 and TRBJ2-5, with D perhaps being TRBD1 or TRBD2 (6 bases each). V dropped 4 bases and J dropped 2 bases, with 20 bases sitting between them. Germline CDR1 and CDR2: SGHDN and FVKESK. The length of the CDR3 is 17 residues. Filled out from reference TRBV14 and TRBJ2-5, the complete variable domain reads EAGVTQFPSHSVIEKGQTVTLRCDPISGHDNLYWYRRVMGKEIKFLLHFVKESKQDESGMPNNRFLAERTGGTYSTLKVQPAELEDSGVYFCASSRNLGAGTQETQYFGPGTRLLVL.

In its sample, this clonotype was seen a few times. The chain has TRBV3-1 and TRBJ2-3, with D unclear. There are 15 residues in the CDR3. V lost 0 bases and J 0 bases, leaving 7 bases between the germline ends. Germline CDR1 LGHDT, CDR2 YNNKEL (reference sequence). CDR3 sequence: CASSQEWDSTDTQYF. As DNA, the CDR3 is TGTGCCAGCAGCCAAGAGTGGGATAGCACAGATACGCAGTATTTT.

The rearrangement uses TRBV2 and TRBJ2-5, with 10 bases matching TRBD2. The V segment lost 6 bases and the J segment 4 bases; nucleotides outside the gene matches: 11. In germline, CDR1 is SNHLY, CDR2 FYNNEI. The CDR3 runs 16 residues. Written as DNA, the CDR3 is TGTGCCAGCAGAAGCGGGGGGGCCTCGGGGAGAGAGACCCAGTACTTC. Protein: CASRSGGASGRETQYF.

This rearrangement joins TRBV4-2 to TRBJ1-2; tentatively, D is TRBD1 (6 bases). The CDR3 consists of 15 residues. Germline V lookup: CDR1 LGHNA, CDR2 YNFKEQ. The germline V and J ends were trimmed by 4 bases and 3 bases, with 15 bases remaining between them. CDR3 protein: CASSPSWGGDYGYTF. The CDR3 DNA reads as TGTGCCAGCAGCCCCAGTTGGGGGGGCGACTATGGCTACACCTTC.

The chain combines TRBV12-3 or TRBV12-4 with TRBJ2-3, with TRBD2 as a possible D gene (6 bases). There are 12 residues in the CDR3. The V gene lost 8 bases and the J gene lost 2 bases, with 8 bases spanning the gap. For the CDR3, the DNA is TGTGCCAGCGGGAGGCCCACAGATACGCAGTATTTT. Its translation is CASGRPTDTQYF.

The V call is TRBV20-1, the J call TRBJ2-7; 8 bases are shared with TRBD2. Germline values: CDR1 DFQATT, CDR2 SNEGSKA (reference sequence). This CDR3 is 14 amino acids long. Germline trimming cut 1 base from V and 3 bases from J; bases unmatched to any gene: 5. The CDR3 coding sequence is TGCAGTGCTAGAGGATCGGGAGGGGGCTACGAGCAGTACTTC. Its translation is CSARGSGGGYEQYF.

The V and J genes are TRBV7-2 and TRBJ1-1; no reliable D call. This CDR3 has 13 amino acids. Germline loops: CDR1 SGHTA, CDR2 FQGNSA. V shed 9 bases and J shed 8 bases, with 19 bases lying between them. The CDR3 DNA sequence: TGTGCCAGTAACGGCAGGCACCGATCGGAAGCTTTCTTT. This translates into CASNGRHRSEAFF.

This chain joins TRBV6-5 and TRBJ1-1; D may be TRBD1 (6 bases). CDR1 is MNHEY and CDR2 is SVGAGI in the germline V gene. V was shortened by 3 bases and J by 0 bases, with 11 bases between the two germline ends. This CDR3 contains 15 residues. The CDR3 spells CASSYQGNLNTEAFF. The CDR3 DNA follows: TGTGCCAGCAGTTATCAGGGGAATTTGAACACTGAAGCTTTCTTT.